This TCR beta chain emerged from a study of CD8+ T cells in alopecia areata. The CDR3 is 17 amino acids. Trimming stripped 2 bases from V and 0 bases from J, with 14 bases between. Per the germline V gene, CDR1 is KGHSH and CDR2 is LQKENI. Treatment defined: oral pan-JAK inhibitor, 5-10 mg twice daily. RNA was isolated and reverse transcribed to cDNA, the sequencing template. Sequenced by immunoSEQ multiplex PCR; TCRdb stores in-frame clones only, minus some. There are around 180,000 clones in the sample; 64% occur only once, and 1.3% lies in the top ten. The material was CD4+ T cells sorted from blood, obtained around week 50, from a patient treated with tofacitinib. This clonotype was obtained from a human donor with alopecia areata. The chain recombines TRBV18 with TRBJ1-5, with a tentative D call TRBD1 (5 bases). The CDR3 nucleotides read TGTGCCAGCTCACCAATGGGACCCTCCTATAGCAATCAGCCCCAGCATTTT. Encoded protein: CASSPMGPSYSNQPQHF.